This TCR beta chain was obtained from a study of vaccination and CD4 T cells after COVID-19. Across the whole study: Each control was exposed to a CEFX pool, an HIV-1 Nef pool, or no peptide at all.

The CDR3 is 16 residues long. With 6 bases removed from V and 0 bases from J, the gap between germline ends came to 15 bases. The treatment was: approximately nine-day PBMC culture with coronavirus spike peptide pools or control peptides (ViraFEST assay). Comments on this clonotype: Its antigen is unknown.

Cultured CD4+ T-cell DNA underwent Oncomine TCR Beta short-read sequencing. Genomic DNA was extracted from cultured CD4+ T cells. TCRdb analysed the PCR reads with MiXCR anew, one entry per CDR3 protein. The sample has some 9,300 distinct CDR3 sequences, 50% to 65% seen once; the top ten hold around 20%. This TCR was sampled from a human donor who had recovered from COVID-19. Sequenced: CD4+ T cells from blood, cultured in vitro. The rearrangement links TRBV12-3 or TRBV12-4 to TRBJ1-3; a possible D gene is TRBD1 (5 bases). CDR3 DNA sequence: TGTGCCAGCAGGCAGACCGGGACGGTCTCTGGAAACACCATATATTTT. This encodes CASRQTGTVSGNTIYF.